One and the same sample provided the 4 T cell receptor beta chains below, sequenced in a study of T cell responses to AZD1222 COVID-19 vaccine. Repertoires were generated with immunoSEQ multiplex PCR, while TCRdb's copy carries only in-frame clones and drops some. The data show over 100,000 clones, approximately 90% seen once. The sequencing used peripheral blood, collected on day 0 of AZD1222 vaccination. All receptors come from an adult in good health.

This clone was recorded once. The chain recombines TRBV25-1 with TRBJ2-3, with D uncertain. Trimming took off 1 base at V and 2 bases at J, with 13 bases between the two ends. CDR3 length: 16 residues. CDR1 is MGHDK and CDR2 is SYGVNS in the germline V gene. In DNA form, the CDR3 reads TGTGCCAGCAGTGAATCGGTCACTTTTTACACAGATACGCAGTATTTT. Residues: CASSESVTFYTDTQYF.

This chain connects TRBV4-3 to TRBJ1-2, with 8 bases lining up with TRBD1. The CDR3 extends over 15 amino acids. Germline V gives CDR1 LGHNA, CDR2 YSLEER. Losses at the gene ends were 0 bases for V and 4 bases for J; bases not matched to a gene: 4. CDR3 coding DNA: TGCGCCAGCAGCCAAGAACAGGGGGGGTCCTATGGCTACACCTTC. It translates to CASSQEQGGSYGYTF.

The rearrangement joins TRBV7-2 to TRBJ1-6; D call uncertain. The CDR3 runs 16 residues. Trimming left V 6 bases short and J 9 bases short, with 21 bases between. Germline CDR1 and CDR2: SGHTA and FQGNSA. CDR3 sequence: CASSLSSPGVSSPLHF. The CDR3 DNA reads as TGTGCCAGCAGTCTCAGCTCCCCTGGGGTCAGTTCACCCCTCCACTTT.

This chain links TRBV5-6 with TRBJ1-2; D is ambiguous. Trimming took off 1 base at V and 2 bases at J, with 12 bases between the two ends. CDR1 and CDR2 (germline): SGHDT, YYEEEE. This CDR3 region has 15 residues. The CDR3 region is CASSLTYNQNYGYTF. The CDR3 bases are TGTGCCAGCAGCTTGACGTACAACCAAAACTATGGCTACACCTTC.